The sequence of this T cell receptor (beta chain) was determined in a study of cytomegalovirus exposure and HLA in healthy donors. Study-level findings and limits: The authors confirmed in vitro that a few CMV-associated chains were specific for CMV antigens. A later analysis reported that several of the most significant clusters appeared to be linked to common viral pathogens, among them Epstein-Barr virus.

The PCR had 60 Vbeta and 13 Jbeta primers. Profiling relied on immunoSEQ multiplex PCR, and the TCRdb table lists in-frame clones only, not all of them. The data contain about 150,000 clones, about 74% of them singletons. Regarding this clone: Its antigen is unknown.

The donors, nominally healthy at sampling, likely had unrecorded immune exposures. The sample comprised PBMCs. This receptor was obtained from a man aged 35 to 55 in good health and CMV-seropositive.

The CDR3 reads CASRGATNEKLFF. As DNA, the CDR3 is TGTGCCAGCAGGGGCGCAACTAATGAAAAACTGTTTTTT. The chain is built from TRBV6-5 and TRBJ1-4; D is unclear. The germline V gene has CDR1 MNHEY and CDR2 SVGAGI. Trimming pared 6 bases from V and 0 bases from J, leaving 5 bases between. The CDR3 covers 13 residues.